Following are 30 T cell receptor beta chains from one sample sequenced in a study of T cells in Graves' hyperthyroidism and ophthalmopathy. Researchers took RNA transcripts and amplified the TCR beta CDR3 regions from them. Researchers ran a first-round RT-PCR on the TCR CDR3 using the HTBI primer set. TCRdb re-called the multiplex PCR reads with MiXCR, one entry per CDR3 protein. The table has approximately 430,000 distinct CDR3 sequences, around 14% seen once. What was sequenced was blood. These receptors all come from a woman aged 18-29 years with Graves' hyperthyroidism.

The chain uses TRBV4-1 and TRBJ2-2; D gene unclear. Germline assignment: CDR1 MGHRA and CDR2 YSYEKL. V gave up 2 bases and J gave up 8 bases, with 6 bases separating them. The CDR3 sequence is 12 residues long. The CDR3 region has the DNA TGCGCCAGCAGCCAACCTGTAGGGGAGCTGTTTTTT. As protein: CASSQPVGELFF.

This clonotype appeared many times. The gene calls are TRBV12-3 or TRBV12-4 and TRBJ1-2, with D maybe TRBD1 (6 bases). The CDR3 consists of 14 residues. Trimming stripped 6 bases from V and 3 bases from J, with 14 bases between. CDR3 residues: CASRDSRGDYGYTF. CDR3 in DNA: TGTGCCAGCAGGGACTCGAGGGGGGACTATGGCTACACCTTC.

This clonotype was picked up many times. The chain employs TRBV12-3 or TRBV12-4 and TRBJ1-6, with 10 positions matching TRBD1. The CDR3 runs to 17 residues. Trimming cost V 5 bases and J 4 bases; bases outside gene matches: 8. The CDR3 DNA follows: TGTGCCAGCAGTCCGCGGGACAGGGGATTTTATAATTCACCCCTCCACTTT. Protein: CASSPRDRGFYNSPLHF.

This clonotype was picked up many times. In DNA, the CDR3 is TGTGCCATTACCCAGGGCCTGTTCAATGAAAAACTGTTTTTT. Translating it yields CAITQGLFNEKLFF. The rearrangement uses TRBV2 and TRBJ1-4, with a possible D match to TRBD1 (5 bases). Germline V gene data show CDR1 as SNHLY and CDR2 as FYNNEI. Trimming removed 10 bases from V and 5 bases from J, with 17 bases in between. CDR3 length equals 14 residues.

This clonotype showed up many times. V usage is TRBV20-1 and J usage is TRBJ1-1, with D maybe TRBD1 (6 bases). Deletions cut 6 bases from V and 4 bases from J, with 21 bases between. The length of the CDR3 is 15 residues. CDR1 is DFQATT, CDR2 SNEGSKA, per germline (reference sequence). CDR3: CSARNALGGLTEAFF. In DNA, the CDR3 is TGCAGTGCCCGCAACGCTCTTGGGGGGCTCACTGAAGCTTTCTTT.

This clonotype was picked up many times. The chain links TRBV11-2 to TRBJ2-3, with TRBD2 matching over 8 bases. The CDR3 is 18 residues long. J gave up 1 base and V 1 base, and 10 bases lay outside the gene matches. CDR1 is SGHAT, CDR2 FQNNGV, per germline. DNA of the CDR3: TGTGCCAGCAGCTTAGTCCTACCCATCGGGAGGGGCACAGATACGCAGTATTTT. It codes for CASSLVLPIGRGTDTQYF.

The V call is TRBV20-1, the J call TRBJ1-2; TRBD1 agrees at 11 bases. The CDR3 runs to 15 residues. Per the germline V gene, CDR1 is DFQATT and CDR2 is SNEGSKA (reference sequence). Trimming cost V 0 bases and J 7 bases; bases outside gene matches: 7. The CDR3 here is CSARDWTGGGGGYTF. CDR3 in DNA: TGCAGTGCTAGAGATTGGACAGGGGGCGGAGGTGGCTACACCTTC.

This clonotype has just a few counts. The chain links TRBV2 to TRBJ1-2, with a possible D match to TRBD1 (5 bases). The ends were cut back, 4 bases at V and 8 bases at J, with 14 bases in the middle. Germline-derived CDR1 and CDR2 are SNHLY and FYNNEI. The CDR3 totals 13 residues. The CDR3 loop reads CASSGRGYTGYTF. The CDR3 DNA reads TGTGCCAGCAGTGGTCGGGGGTACACGGGCTACACCTTC.

This clonotype was seen ten or more times. CDR3 protein: CASRLNRGSDTQYF. Written as DNA, the CDR3 is TGCGCCAGCAGACTCAACAGGGGTTCAGATACGCAGTATTTT. The chain joins TRBV5-1 to TRBJ2-3; 7 bases line up with TRBD1. The length of the CDR3 is 14 residues. CDR1 is SGHRS and CDR2 is YFSETQ in the germline V gene. V was clipped by 5 bases and J by 4 bases; unmatched bases: 7.

This clonotype was counted many times. This chain connects TRBV5-6 to TRBJ2-7; 7 bases are shared with TRBD2. Trimming took 2 bases from V and 4 from J; bases not matched to a gene: 6. Per germline, CDR1 SGHDT and CDR2 YYEEEE. The CDR3 totals 14 residues. CDR3 coding DNA: TGTGCCAGCAGCTTCGGCGGGGAGGGGTACGAGCAGTACTTC. It translates to CASSFGGEGYEQYF.

This clonotype was observed many times. The V call is TRBV2, the J call TRBJ2-7; D uncertain. Germline V gene lookup returns CDR1 SNHLY and CDR2 FYNNEI. The CDR3 contains 14 residues. Trimming removed 1 base at V and 0 bases at J, with 7 bases between. This chain's CDR3 is CASSEGEISYEQYF. The CDR3 bases are TGTGCCAGCAGTGAAGGAGAAATCTCCTACGAGCAGTACTTC. Full variable domain (rest looked up from reference TRBV2 and TRBJ2-7): EPEVTQTPSHQVTQMGQEVILRCVPISNHLYFYWYRQILGQKVEFLVSFYNNEISEKSEIFDDQFSVERPDGSNFTLKIRSTKLEDSAMYFCASSEGEISYEQYFGPGTRLTVT.

The chain has TRBV6-5 and TRBJ2-3; D call uncertain. Germline CDR1 MNHEY, CDR2 SVGAGI. The CDR3 consists of 11 residues. V was clipped by 4 bases and J by 6 bases, with 5 bases between them. CDR3 protein: CASSCHDTQYF. For the CDR3, the DNA is TGTGCCAGCAGTTGCCACGATACGCAGTATTTT.

This clonotype has a count of ten or more. This chain links TRBV11-3 with TRBJ2-7; no firm D call. This CDR3 region has 13 residues. CDR1 is SGHNT, CDR2 YENEEA, per germline. Trimming stripped 0 bases from V and 3 bases from J, with 6 bases between. CDR3: CASSLESGYEQYF. The CDR3 DNA reads as TGTGCCAGCAGCTTAGAATCCGGCTACGAGCAGTACTTC.

This clonotype was seen at least ten times. The V gene is TRBV25-1, the J gene TRBJ1-1; TRBD1 agrees at 12 bases. Trimming cost V 5 bases and J 11 bases; bases outside gene matches: 12. This CDR3 is built from 15 residues. Germline V gene lookup returns CDR1 MGHDK and CDR2 SYGVNS. For the CDR3, the DNA is TGTGCCAGCAGTCTTTCCGGGACAGGGGGCCTGGGGGCTTTCTTT. Translation gives CASSLSGTGGLGAFF.

Worth noting for this clonotype: A much bigger clone sits one base away, suggesting this may be a read error. V usage is TRBV12-3 or TRBV12-4 and J usage is TRBJ2-5; 10 bases match TRBD2. The CDR3 covers 15 residues. CDR3 residues: CAGSLLAGNQETQYF. The CDR3 nucleotides are TGTGCCGGCAGTTTACTAGCGGGAAACCAAGAGACCCAGTACTTC.

This clonotype was detected a few times. This clone may be a read error of a much larger clone one base away. The V and J genes are TRBV6-1 and TRBJ2-1; D is undetermined. Per germline, CDR1 MNHNS and CDR2 SASEGT. CDR3 length equals 15 residues. The CDR3 loop reads CASGEVGSSYNEQFF. The CDR3 DNA reads as TGTGCCAGCGGTGAAGTGGGCAGCTCCTACAATGAGCAGTTCTTC.

The rearrangement links TRBV30 to TRBJ1-6; TRBD1 matches at 8 bases. The CDR3 totals 14 residues. With V trimmed by 4 bases and J by 10 bases, 9 bases remained unmatched. From germline, CDR1 is GTSNPN and CDR2 SVGIG (reference sequence). CDR3 region: CAWTPDRGGSPLHF. The CDR3 DNA sequence: TGTGCCTGGACTCCCGACAGGGGTGGATCACCCCTCCACTTT.

CDR3 residues: CASSVGGNSNQPQHF. The CDR3 nucleotides are TGTGCCAGCAGCGTAGGGGGGAATAGCAATCAGCCCCAGCATTTT. This chain links TRBV7-8 with TRBJ1-5, with D possibly being TRBD1 (6 bases). V was clipped by 5 bases and J by 0 bases, with 11 bases between them. The CDR3 spans 15 residues. Per germline, CDR1 SGHVS and CDR2 FQNEAQ.

The genes are TRBV27 and TRBJ2-3; D may be TRBD2 (7 bases). The CDR3 loop spans 15 amino acids. CDR1 is MNHEY, CDR2 SMNVEV, per germline (reference sequence). V dropped 5 bases and J dropped 4 bases, with 16 bases sitting between them. CDR3 DNA sequence: TGTGCCAGCAGTGGGGGGGCAGGGGATGCAGATACGCAGTATTTT. Amino acid sequence: CASSGGAGDADTQYF.

This clonotype was seen only a few times. A much larger clonotype is one base distant, so this may be a read error. This chain links TRBV28 with TRBJ1-5, with D tentatively TRBD1 (5 bases). The CDR3 spans 15 residues. From germline, CDR1 is MDHEN and CDR2 SYDVKM. V gave up 7 bases and J gave up 2 bases, with 15 bases separating them. The CDR3 DNA follows: TGTGCCAGCAATCCTCGAGGGGTGGGCAATCAGCCCCAGCATTTT. It yields the protein CASNPRGVGNQPQHF.

This clonotype appeared many times. The V call is TRBV20-1, the J call TRBJ1-2; D gene uncertain. The CDR3 covers 12 residues. Germline CDR1 DFQATT, CDR2 SNEGSKA (reference sequence). V was trimmed by 1 base and J by 4 bases, leaving 7 bases between them. DNA for the CDR3: TGCAGTGCTAGAGTGCAGGTCTATGGCTACACCTTC. Amino acids: CSARVQVYGYTF.

Concerning this clonotype itself: At one end, the junction sequence differs from germline, possibly due to a read error. CDR3 DNA: TGCGCCAGCAGCTTGGTGGGATGGAAGCACACTGAAGCTTCCTTT. Its protein is CASSLVGWKHTEASF. The J gene is TRBJ1-1, the V gene TRBV5-1; D gene ambiguous. The CDR3 sequence is 15 residues long. Germline CDR1 SGHRS, CDR2 YFSETQ.

This clonotype was recorded many times. The chain is built from TRBV12-5 and TRBJ1-4; D might be TRBD1 (5 bases). Germline CDR1 and CDR2: LGHNT and FRNRAP. Trimming shortened V by 0 bases and J by 0 bases, and 8 bases separated the two germline ends. The CDR3 is 16 residues long. DNA for the CDR3: TGTGCTAGTGGTTTGGTACTGGGACCAACTAATGAAAAACTGTTTTTT. This translates into CASGLVLGPTNEKLFF.

The chain employs TRBV11-3 and TRBJ2-3, with 14 bases that match TRBD2. The CDR3 is 18 amino acids. CDR1 and CDR2 from the germline V gene are SGHNT and YENEEA. V shed 1 base, J shed 3 bases, and the junction held 6 bases outside the gene matches. The chain's CDR3 is CASSLARLAGGPTDTQYF. For the CDR3, the DNA is TGTGCCAGCAGCTTAGCCCGACTAGCGGGAGGGCCAACAGATACGCAGTATTTT.

This clonotype came up many times. This rearrangement joins TRBV2 to TRBJ2-7; 9 positions match TRBD1. This CDR3 has 14 residues. V shed 6 bases and J 2 bases; nucleotides not matched to a gene: 5. Germline CDR1 reads SNHLY; CDR2 reads FYNNEI. As DNA, the CDR3 is TGTGCCAGCAGAAGGGACAGGGCCACCTACGAGCAGTACTTC. This sequence encodes CASRRDRATYEQYF.

This clonotype came up many times. The V and J genes are TRBV10-3 and TRBJ2-3; a weak D match, TRBD2 (6 bases). The CDR3 covers 16 residues. Germline values: CDR1 ENHRY, CDR2 SYGVKD. Between the trimmed V and J ends, which lost 2 bases and 0 bases, there was a span of 12 bases. The CDR3 reads CAISEVGGLSTDTQYF. CDR3 in DNA: TGTGCCATCAGTGAGGTCGGGGGTCTTAGCACAGATACGCAGTATTTT.

This clonotype was found many times. The gene calls are TRBV25-1 and TRBJ2-7, with 11 bases identical to TRBD1. The germline CDR1 and CDR2 sequences are MGHDK and SYGVNS. V lost 6 bases, J lost 0 bases, and 1 base stayed unmatched. The CDR3 has 14 amino acids. The CDR3 DNA sequence: TGTGCCAGCAGAGGGACAGGGGGCTCCTACGAGCAGTACTTC. This encodes CASRGTGGSYEQYF.

The sample holds many counts of this clonotype. This chain joins TRBV11-2 and TRBJ2-2; possible D gene TRBD1, 7 bases. The CDR3 totals 15 residues. V lost 2 bases, J lost 5 bases, and 12 bases lay in between. CDR1 is SGHAT and CDR2 is FQNNGV in the germline V gene. CDR3 DNA sequence: TGTGCCAGCAGCTTACTTCAGGGGGGAACCGGGGAGCTGTTTTTT. Amino acid sequence: CASSLLQGGTGELFF.

This clonotype was seen repeatedly, ten times or more. This rearrangement joins TRBV30 to TRBJ1-5, with a weak D call TRBD1 (5 bases). Trimming took 2 bases from V and 3 from J, leaving 11 bases between them. Germline V CDR1 and CDR2: GTSNPN, SVGIG (reference sequence). The CDR3 consists of 14 residues. CDR3 in amino acids: CAWSLGVYNQPQHF. The CDR3 DNA follows: TGTGCCTGGAGTCTAGGGGTTTACAATCAGCCCCAGCATTTT.

This clonotype appeared a few times. The chain is built from TRBV10-3 and TRBJ1-2; TRBD1 is a possible D gene (6 bases). The CDR3 spans 14 residues. V lost 11 bases, J lost 0 bases, and 16 bases lay in between. Per germline, CDR1 ENHRY and CDR2 SYGVKD. The DNA of the CDR3 is TGTGCCGCCGCCCAGGACAGCTCTAACTATGGCTACACCTTC. As protein: CAAAQDSSNYGYTF.